This TCR beta chain was found in a study of blood T cell repertoires in COVID-19. Study overall: Acute and convalescent COVID-19 specimens originated in the United States, Italy and Spain. Sources were T cells, B-cell-depleted T cells, or PBMCs; the material itself was cDNA or gDNA.

In germline, CDR1 is SEHNR, CDR2 FQNEAQ (reference sequence). This CDR3 contains 15 residues. V was clipped by 3 bases and J by 0 bases, with 12 bases between them. The data were produced by immunoSEQ multiplex PCR, yet TCRdb's version contains in-frame clones alone and is incomplete. Of about 190,000 clones in the sample, around four fifths are singletons; the top ten hold 2.5% to 3.5%. This clone was seen a single time. The receptor was derived from a man aged 50-60 years with active or convalescent COVID-19. This chain links TRBV7-9 with TRBJ2-7; D may be TRBD1 (6 bases). Sequenced: peripheral blood. The CDR3 sequence: CASSFQQGSSYEQYF. The CDR3 DNA sequence: TGTGCCAGCAGCTTTCAACAGGGCAGCTCCTACGAGCAGTACTTC.